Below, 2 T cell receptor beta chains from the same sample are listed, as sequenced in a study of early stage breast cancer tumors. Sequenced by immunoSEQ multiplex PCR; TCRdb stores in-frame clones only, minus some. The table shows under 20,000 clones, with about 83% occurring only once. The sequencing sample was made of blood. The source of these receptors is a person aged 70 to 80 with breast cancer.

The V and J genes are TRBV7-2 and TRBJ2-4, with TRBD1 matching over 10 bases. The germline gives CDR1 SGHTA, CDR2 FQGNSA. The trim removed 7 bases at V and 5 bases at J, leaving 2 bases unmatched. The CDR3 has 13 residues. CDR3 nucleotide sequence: TGTGCCAGCAAGGGGACAGGGGAAAACATTCAGTACTTC. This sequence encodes CASKGTGENIQYF. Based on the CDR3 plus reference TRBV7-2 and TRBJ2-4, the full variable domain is GAGVSQSPSNKVTEKGKDVELRCDPISGHTALYWYRQSLGQGLEFLIYFQGNSAPDKSGLPSDRFSAERTGGSVSTLTIQRTQQEDSAVYLCASKGTGENIQYFGAGTRLSVL.

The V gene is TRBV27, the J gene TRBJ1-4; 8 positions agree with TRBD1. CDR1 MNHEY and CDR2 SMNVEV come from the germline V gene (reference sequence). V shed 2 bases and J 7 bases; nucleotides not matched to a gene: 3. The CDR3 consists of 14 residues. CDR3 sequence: CASSLRTGSEKLFF. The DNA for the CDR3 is TGTGCCAGCAGTTTAAGGACAGGGAGTGAAAAACTGTTTTTT.